One and the same sample provided the 19 T cell receptor beta chains below, sequenced in a study of cytomegalovirus exposure and HLA in healthy donors. The PCR contained 60 Vbeta and 13 Jbeta primers. Libraries were prepared by immunoSEQ multiplex PCR; TCRdb keeps only in-frame clonotypes and omits some of them. The profile shows roughly 160,000 clones, approximately 80% of them singletons. The sequencing input was PBMCs. These receptors came from a woman in her twenties or thirties in good health and CMV-seropositive.

This sequence joins TRBV6-5 and TRBJ1-4; 12 bases match TRBD1. Looked up from germline, CDR1 is MNHEY and CDR2 is SVGAGI. The ends lost 5 bases at V and 10 bases at J; junction bases unmatched: 8. The CDR3 length is 15 residues. CDR3 DNA: TGTGCCAGCAGTGGACTGGGACAGGGGGCGGGAAAACTGTTTTTT. Its translation: CASSGLGQGAGKLFF.

The chain employs TRBV7-3 and TRBJ1-1; D call uncertain. V lost 3 bases and J lost 4, with 9 bases in between. The CDR3 spans 13 residues. CDR1 SGHTA and CDR2 FQGTGA come from the germline V gene. The CDR3 spells CASSFAESTEAFF. Written as DNA, the CDR3 is TGTGCCAGCAGCTTCGCCGAGAGCACTGAAGCTTTCTTT.

The chain recombines TRBV10-3 with TRBJ2-3; 9 bases fit TRBD1. The CDR3 sequence is 19 residues long. Germline values: CDR1 ENHRY, CDR2 SYGVKD. After removal of 0 bases from V and 5 bases from J, the junction contained 15 bases not matched to a gene. The CDR3 region has the DNA TGTGCCATCAGTGAGTCACTATCCCCGGGACAGGGTAATTTAGATACGCAGTATTTT. Its translation is CAISESLSPGQGNLDTQYF.

The chain combines TRBV9 with TRBJ1-2; D remains ambiguous. CDR3 length: 14 amino acids. With 5 bases removed from V and 0 bases from J, the gap between germline ends came to 11 bases. Germline CDR1 is SGDLS and CDR2 is YYNGEE. The DNA of the CDR3 is TGTGCCAGCAGAACCCCTGACTCTAACTATGGCTACACCTTC. Translated, it gives CASRTPDSNYGYTF.

The gene calls are TRBV5-5 and TRBJ1-5; TRBD1 matches at 9 bases. The CDR3 loop spans 16 amino acids. Germline V gives CDR1 SGHKS, CDR2 YYEKEE (reference sequence). V was pared by 4 bases and J by 7 bases, with 12 bases of the junction left unmatched. CDR3 sequence reads: CASSPQQGARGQPQHF. For the CDR3, the DNA is TGTGCCAGCAGCCCCCAACAGGGGGCGCGCGGACAGCCCCAGCATTTT. Combining the CDR3 with reference TRBV5-5 and TRBJ1-5 gives the whole variable domain DAGVTQSPTHLIKTRGQQVTLRCSPISGHKSVSWYQQVLGQGPQFIFQYYEKEERGRGNFPDRFSARQFPNYSSELNVNALLLGDSALYLCASSPQQGARGQPQHFGDGTRLSIL.

The V gene is TRBV2, the J gene TRBJ1-2; TRBD1 agrees at 9 bases. This CDR3 contains 17 residues. J was trimmed by 7 bases and V by 9 bases; bases with no gene match: 21. Germline V gene lookup returns CDR1 SNHLY and CDR2 FYNNEI. The CDR3 sequence is CARWGQGRPEAGVGYTF. Here the CDR3 DNA reads TGTGCCAGATGGGGACAGGGCCGACCGGAGGCGGGGGTTGGCTACACCTTC.

V gene TRBV2 combines with J gene TRBJ1-1, with D maybe TRBD1 (6 bases). This CDR3 contains 11 residues. Trimming cost V 10 bases and J 4 bases, with 10 bases left between them. Germline V gene sequence: CDR1 SNHLY, CDR2 FYNNEI. As DNA, the CDR3 is TGTGCCACGAAAGGGGGCACTGAAGCTTTCTTT. It is translated as CATKGGTEAFF.

J is TRBJ1-3 and V is TRBV18; D is possibly TRBD1 (5 bases). The germline V gene has CDR1 KGHSH and CDR2 LQKENI. This CDR3 is built from 16 residues. Trimming shortened V by 4 bases and J by 0 bases, and 13 bases separated the two germline ends. In DNA, the CDR3 is TGTGCCAGCTCACTAGAAGGGACTTACTCTGGAAACACCATATATTTT. Protein: CASSLEGTYSGNTIYF.

This sequence joins TRBV14 and TRBJ1-6; D is unclear. The germline gives CDR1 SGHDN, CDR2 FVKESK. V was shortened by 0 bases and J by 14 bases, with 11 bases between the two germline ends. CDR3 length: 13 residues. CDR3 coding DNA: TGTGCCAGCAGCCAAGATCATCGGGAGGCCCTCCACTTT. This encodes CASSQDHREALHF.

The CDR3 DNA follows: TGTGCCAGCAGTTCAGGAGGGAACTATGGCTACACCTTC. Its protein is CASSSGGNYGYTF. The chain couples TRBV6-6 to TRBJ1-2; unclear D gene. V shed 4 bases and J shed 2 bases, with 8 bases lying between them. Germline-derived CDR1 and CDR2 are MNHNY and SVGAGI (reference sequence). This CDR3 comprises 13 residues.

The chain links TRBV9 to TRBJ1-2; TRBD1 might be the D (5 bases). In germline, CDR1 is SGDLS, CDR2 YYNGEE. V was pared by 1 base and J by 4 bases, with 26 bases between. This CDR3 region has 19 residues. CDR3 bases: TGTGCCAGCAGCGTAACTACCGGGCCAGGGAAGTCTTGGGGCTATGGCTACACCTTC. Its translation: CASSVTTGPGKSWGYGYTF.

This clone was found a few times. Within the sample, other DNA sequences also encode this same CDR3. The V gene is TRBV5-6, the J gene TRBJ1-2; 9 nucleotides align to TRBD1. Unmatched junction bases numbered 2, after V lost 4 bases and J lost 4 bases. This CDR3 is built from 13 residues. The germline V gene has CDR1 SGHDT and CDR2 YYEEEE. The CDR3: CASSLDRGYGYTF. The CDR3 region has the DNA TGTGCCAGCAGCCTGGACAGGGGCTATGGCTACACCTTC.

This clone showed up just a few times. V gene TRBV11-1 combines with J gene TRBJ1-1; the D is unclear. CDR1 is SGHAT and CDR2 is FQDESV in the germline V gene (reference sequence). The CDR3 consists of 13 residues. Deletions cut 4 bases from V and 1 base from J, with 7 bases between. The CDR3 region is CASSYTENTEAFF. In nucleotides, the CDR3 is TGTGCCAGCAGCTATACAGAGAACACTGAAGCTTTCTTT.

This chain joins TRBV28 and TRBJ1-5; unclear D gene. This CDR3 has 14 residues. Germline V gene lookup returns CDR1 MDHEN and CDR2 SYDVKM. Trimming took 6 bases from V and 0 from J, leaving 9 bases between them. The CDR3 loop is CASRHHSSNQPQHF. DNA for the CDR3: TGTGCCAGCAGACACCACAGTAGCAATCAGCCCCAGCATTTT.

The V gene is TRBV7-9, the J gene TRBJ2-3; tentative D call: TRBD2 (5 bases). This CDR3 is 15 amino acids long. Germline assignment: CDR1 SEHNR and CDR2 FQNEAQ (reference sequence). V was clipped by 6 bases and J by 2 bases, with 15 bases between them. CDR3 coding DNA: TGTGCCAGCAGTCTCAGCGGACGGAACACAGATACGCAGTATTTT. Its protein is CASSLSGRNTDTQYF.

This clone was seen more than once but under ten times. V usage is TRBV5-1 and J usage is TRBJ2-7, with a possible D match to TRBD1 (5 bases). Germline CDR1 is SGHRS and CDR2 is YFSETQ. This CDR3 spans 12 amino acids. V lost 0 bases, J lost 6 bases, and 7 bases lay in between. The CDR3, as DNA: TGCGCCAGCAGCTTGGCAGGGCGCGAGCAGTACTTC. Residues: CASSLAGREQYF.

This chain uses TRBV6-5 with TRBJ1-3; tentative D call: TRBD1 (5 bases). Trimming took off 2 bases at V and 0 bases at J, with 11 bases between the two ends. The CDR3 covers 16 residues. Germline loops: CDR1 MNHEY, CDR2 SVGAGI. CDR3 in DNA: TGTGCCAGCAGTTACGCGCGTGGGGCCTCTGGAAACACCATATATTTT. Translation: CASSYARGASGNTIYF.

This chain connects TRBV14 to TRBJ1-6; D is unclear. Germline CDR1 SGHDN, CDR2 FVKESK. CDR3 length: 15 residues. V was clipped by 4 bases and J by 8 bases, with 15 bases between them. The CDR3 region is CASSPTLAGDSPLHF. Written as DNA, the CDR3 is TGTGCCAGCAGCCCAACTCTAGCGGGTGATTCACCCCTCCACTTT.

The rearrangement links TRBV5-1 to TRBJ1-1, with D perhaps TRBD1 (6 bases). This CDR3 spans 18 amino acids. The germline V and J ends were trimmed by 4 bases and 1 base, with 23 bases remaining between them. Germline CDR1 is SGHRS and CDR2 is YFSETQ. The DNA for the CDR3 is TGCGCCAGCAGCCGCTCTAGAGGGGTGTCAGGGGAGAACACTGAAGCTTTCTTT. This gives the protein CASSRSRGVSGENTEAFF.